This TCR beta chain was obtained from a study of monozygotic twins with inflammatory bowel disease (dated by TCRdb to about 2019). Regarding the study in general: A total of about 28 monozygotic twin pairs were included in the full study, comprising nine German pairs (four IBD-concordant, five IBD-discordant) and 19 IBD-discordant Danish pairs. Each individual had, on average, about 151 000 unique TCRalpha sequences and 181 000 unique TCRbeta sequences available for analysis. Disease-associated traits were sought mainly through comparisons between IBD patients and their genetically identical healthy co-twins within discordant pairs. Beyond this particular receptor, the publication reports: Different T cell subtypes could not be distinguished in the analysis. TCRbeta repertoire diversity, by inverse Simpson index, was decreased in IBD patients compared with their healthy co-twins. The results gave no support for a single strong signal or clonotype linked to IBD. Repertoire similarity did not differ between concordant and discordant twins, which could be due to limited statistical power. IBD patients shared fewer clonotypes with other individuals than healthy twins did, most markedly in patients showing signs of disease activity. Background noise and inter-individual variability may have been introduced into the repertoires by the differing immunosuppressive treatments among patients.

From each donor, an approximately 2.5 ml peripheral blood sample was collected into PAXgene tubes and kept at -80 degrees C. Without T cell sorting, total RNA was isolated from whole blood using the PAXgene blood miRNA kit on an automated QIAcube. Peripheral blood from monozygotic twin pairs concordant or discordant for inflammatory bowel disease was subjected to deep TCRalpha and TCRbeta repertoire profiling with unique molecular barcoding. Smoking habits were recorded for all twin pairs, and each individual was classified as a current, former or never smoker. CDR1 and CDR2 are drawn from the germline V gene: MDHEN, SYDVKM. Including cysteine and phenylalanine, the CDR3 has 12 amino acids. Only the protein is available. Concerning this clonotype itself: The clone's antigen remains unknown.

Library creation used 5' RACE. The input for every TCR library was 3,500 to 4,000 ng of total RNA. For each sample, cDNA was synthesized in eight separate reactions using SMARTScribe reverse transcriptase. Unique molecular identifiers containing a 6-nucleotide sample barcode were introduced through template switching during cDNA synthesis. TCRalpha and TCRbeta cDNA was amplified by two nested PCRs of 16 and 9 cycles, with bead purification after each PCR. Before amplification, the cDNA was both treated with uracil DNA-glycosylase and purified with the QIAquick PCR purification kit. The second PCR added Illumina TruSeq-compatible adapters along with sample-specific barcodes. Library quality and concentration were checked on TapeStation and Qubit, and libraries were pooled at approximately 5 ng each. The pooled libraries were sequenced with 2 x 100 bp reads and custom sequencing primers on an Illumina HiSeq2500 single-index Rapid Run. Regarding the original processing steps: MiGEC version 1.2.6 was used for UMI-based consensus assembly to correct PCR and sequencing errors. MiXCR version 2.1.1 was used to carry out V(D)J alignment, clonotype assembly and CDR3 extraction. Normalisation of gene usage, clonotype sharing and MAIT/NKT TCR abundance was achieved by analysing the top 1000, 10 000 and 20 000 clonotypes per sample. Diversity was computed as the inverse Simpson index with the vegan R package after downsampling to 27 000 UMIs. Statistical testing used paired Mann-Whitney U tests on the discordant twin pairs and applied Benjamini-Hochberg correction for multiple testing. TCRdb reanalyzed the reads, keeping one entry per CDR3 protein sequence and omitting DNA. TCRdb assigned the V and J calls; the authors' analysis was not used. This specimen's table enumerates more than 300,000 distinct CDR3 sequences. The ten largest clones add up to roughly 5.2% of the sample.

The sequenced material came from blood. This TCR derives from a human donor with ulcerative colitis or Crohn's disease, or a healthy co-twin of an affected twin (not recorded which). The chain was built from TRBV28 and TRBJ2-7. The CDR3 protein is CASSSQLTEQYF.